These T cell receptor beta chains were read from a single sample in a study of shared clonotypes between healthy human individuals. Method: immunoSEQ multiplex PCR; TCRdb's copy keeps in-frame clones and lacks some. The sample lists 2,500,000 or so clones; 80% to 95% were seen once. Sample: naive CD4+ T cells from PBMCs. Every receptor here comes from a man between 18 and 29 years old in good health. Some clones in this sample may be carry-over from other donors' samples. CDR3s include the opening cysteine and the closing phenylalanine or tryptophan. The D gene is left open where the match is weak. Not all rows give a size; the values are once, few, many and, for expanded clones, a class.

d_gene	v_gene	abundance	j_gene	CDR3aa	CDR3nt
TRBD2	TRBV5-1	NA	TRBJ2-3	CASSEPSGSNADTQYF	TGCGCCAGCAGTGAGCCGAGCGGGAGTAACGCAGATACGCAGTATTTT
TRBD1	TRBV28	NA	TRBJ2-5	CASSPRGLETQYF	TGTGCCAGCAGTCCCAGGGGGCTGGAGACCCAGTACTTC
NA	TRBV5-1	NA	TRBJ2-1	CASSYSTGYNEQFF	TGCGCCAGCAGCTATTCGACGGGATACAATGAGCAGTTCTTC
NA	TRBV5-1	NA	TRBJ2-1	CASSLAEDRNNEQFF	TGCGCCAGCAGCTTGGCCGAAGACAGGAACAATGAGCAGTTCTTC
TRBD1	TRBV5-4	NA	TRBJ2-7	CASRPYRDRDSYEQYF	TGTGCCAGCAGACCCTACCGGGACAGGGACTCCTACGAGCAGTACTTC
NA	TRBV15	NA	TRBJ2-7	CATSREMGREQYF	TGTGCCACCAGCAGAGAGATGGGTCGAGAGCAGTACTTC
NA	TRBV27	NA	TRBJ1-5	CASRETRLSNQPQHF	TGTGCCAGCAGGGAGACACGGCTTAGCAATCAGCCCCAGCATTTT
TRBD2	TRBV19	NA	TRBJ2-2	CASSPIPGGPAGELFF	TGTGCCAGTAGTCCCATCCCGGGGGGGCCCGCCGGGGAGCTGTTTTTT
NA	TRBV6-5	NA	TRBJ1-2	CASSYPSDLYGYTF	TGTGCCAGCAGTTATCCCTCAGATCTCTATGGCTACACCTTC
NA	TRBV7-2	NA	TRBJ1-5	CASRAGLLIDSNQPQHF	TGTGCCAGCAGGGCGGGACTTCTTATCGATAGCAATCAGCCCCAGCATTTT
NA	TRBV29-1	NA	TRBJ2-5	CSVDVAAETQYF	TGCAGCGTTGACGTGGCTGCAGAGACCCAGTACTTC
TRBD1	TRBV30	NA	TRBJ2-5	CAWGDRPAGWETQYF	TGTGCCTGGGGGGACAGGCCTGCGGGTTGGGAGACCCAGTACTTC
TRBD2	TRBV5-5	NA	TRBJ2-3	CASSLGLAGTDTQYF	TGTGCCAGCAGCTTGGGACTAGCGGGCACAGATACGCAGTATTTT
NA	TRBV7-3	NA	TRBJ2-2	CASSLIPDFYTGELFF	TGTGCCAGCAGCTTAATTCCGGACTTTTACACCGGGGAGCTGTTTTTT
TRBD2	TRBV7-2	NA	TRBJ2-7	CASSFTFRTSGPAYEQYF	TGTGCCAGCAGCTTTACGTTTCGGACTAGCGGGCCCGCCTACGAGCAGTACTTC
TRBD2	TRBV27	NA	TRBJ2-3	CASSIAGITDTQYF	TGTGCCAGCAGTATAGCGGGGATCACAGATACGCAGTATTTT
TRBD2	TRBV7-9	NA	TRBJ2-5	CASSLGLAGGEETQYF	TGTGCCAGCAGCTTAGGACTAGCGGGAGGGGAAGAGACCCAGTACTTC
TRBD1	TRBV10-3	NA	TRBJ1-5	CATKGQEGNQPQHF	TGTGCCACTAAGGGACAGGAAGGAAATCAGCCCCAGCATTTT
TRBD2	TRBV18	once	TRBJ2-3	CASSPTRLALNTDTQYF	TGTGCCAGCTCACCCACTCGACTAGCCCTAAACACAGATACGCAGTATTTT
TRBD1	TRBV19	NA	TRBJ1-2	CASSSAGDRDMLVGGYTF	TGTGCCAGTAGTTCCGCTGGGGACAGGGACATGCTAGTCGGCGGCTACACCTTC
TRBD1	TRBV6-1	NA	TRBJ1-5	CASSEKYWDRGRQPQHF	TGTGCCAGCAGTGAAAAGTATTGGGACAGGGGAAGACAGCCCCAGCATTTT
NA	TRBV29-1	NA	TRBJ2-7	CSVGKTGLYEQYF	TGCAGCGTTGGTAAAACAGGGTTATACGAGCAGTACTTC
NA	TRBV12-5	NA	TRBJ2-7	CASAVDYTYEQYF	TGTGCTAGTGCCGTTGACTATACCTACGAGCAGTACTTC
TRBD2	TRBV5-1	NA	TRBJ2-1	CASSLGTSGHYEQFF	TGCGCCAGCAGCTTGGGGACTAGCGGGCACTATGAGCAGTTCTTC
NA	TRBV7-3	NA	TRBJ2-1	CASSLRSGDSNEQFF	TGTGCCAGCAGCTTAAGGTCAGGAGACAGCAATGAGCAGTTCTTC
NA	TRBV7-2	NA	TRBJ2-7	CASSLDGTYEQYF	TGTGCCAGCAGCTTAGATGGGACCTACGAGCAGTACTTC
NA	TRBV11-2	once	TRBJ2-7	CASSLAQGPSTRYEQYF	TGTGCCAGCAGCTTAGCGCAGGGCCCATCAACCAGGTACGAGCAGTACTTC
NA	TRBV9	NA	TRBJ2-4	CASSVVGVEGIQYF	TGTGCCAGCAGCGTAGTGGGAGTAGAAGGCATTCAGTACTTC
NA	TRBV19	NA	TRBJ1-1	CASSIGGAEAFF	TGTGCCAGTAGTATTGGAGGAGCTGAAGCTTTCTTT
NA	TRBV9	NA	TRBJ2-2	CASSVQGPRTGELFF	TGTGCCAGCAGCGTCCAAGGGCCCAGGACCGGGGAGCTGTTTTTT